These T cell receptor beta chains were read from a single sample in a study of CD8+ T cells in alopecia areata. The protocol was immunoSEQ multiplex PCR, while the TCRdb copy is restricted to in-frame clones and leaves out a portion. The profile covers roughly 120,000 clones, with 58% appearing a single time and about 31% taken by the ten largest. The sequencing here drew on CD8+ T cells sorted from blood, taken at week 4, from a patient treated with tofacitinib. Receptor source: a human donor with alopecia areata. Both conserved end residues are part of each CDR3. D genes are given only for firm matches. Size is stated for part of the rows, as once, few or many counts, or as a class when the clone is expanded.

J,size,D,V,DNA,CDR3
TRBJ2-3,NA,TRBD2,TRBV19,TGTGCCAGTACGGTACTAGCGGGGACCACAGATACGCAGTATTTT,CASTVLAGTTDTQYF
TRBJ2-1,NA,TRBD2,TRBV14,TGTGCCAGCAGCCAAACTAGCGGGGTAGCTATGGAGCAGTTCTTC,CASSQTSGVAMEQFF
TRBJ1-1,once,NA,TRBV6-5,TGTGCCAGCAGCCCAAGGGGAGCTGAAGCTTTCTTT,CASSPRGAEAFF
TRBJ2-7,NA,TRBD1,TRBV29-1,TGCAGCGTTGAGAAGGGACAGGGGAACTACGAGCAGTACTTC,CSVEKGQGNYEQYF
TRBJ2-3,NA,NA,TRBV29-1,TGCAGCGTTGAAGATGAAGCAGATACGCAGTATTTT,CSVEDEADTQYF
TRBJ2-3,NA,TRBD2,TRBV7-8,TGTGCCAGCAGCTTAAGGGGACTAGCGGAGCGCCATAGCACAGATACGCAGTATTTT,CASSLRGLAERHSTDTQYF
TRBJ1-4,NA,NA,TRBV30,TGTGCCTGGAGTGGGGAGGTTGAAAAACTGTTTTTT,CAWSGEVEKLFF
TRBJ2-1,NA,NA,TRBV5-6,TGTGCCAGCAGCCCGGGACTCTACAATGAGCAGTTCTTC,CASSPGLYNEQFF
TRBJ1-1,NA,NA,TRBV28,TGTGCCAGCAGTCCTCAGGACACCTTGAACACTGAAGCTTTCTTT,CASSPQDTLNTEAFF
TRBJ2-7,NA,NA,TRBV7-9,TGTGCCAGCAGCTTAGGACAATACGAGCAGTACTTC,CASSLGQYEQYF
TRBJ2-7,few,TRBD2,TRBV27,TGTGCCAGCAGTCCCGTAGCGGGAACCTACGAGCAGTACTTC,CASSPVAGTYEQYF
TRBJ2-6,NA,NA,TRBV11-2,TGTGCCAGCAGCTTCGACGTAGGGGCCAACGTCCTGACTTTC,CASSFDVGANVLTF
TRBJ1-2,few,NA,TRBV4-2,TGTGCCAGCAGCTACTTGCAATTAGCTAACTATGGCTACACCTTC,CASSYLQLANYGYTF
TRBJ1-2,few,TRBD1,TRBV29-1,TGCAGCGCCCTTTTTACAGGGGGCGACTATGGCTACACCTTC,CSALFTGGDYGYTF
TRBJ2-7,NA,NA,TRBV30,TGTGCCTGGAGTAACCGCCGCTACGAGCAGTACTTC,CAWSNRRYEQYF
TRBJ1-1,NA,NA,TRBV7-9,TGTGCCAGCAGCTTACCGGCGAACACTGAAGCTTTCTTT,CASSLPANTEAFF
TRBJ2-5,NA,NA,TRBV30,TGTGCCTGGAGTGTACCGGGTCCCGTACAAGAGACCCAGTACTTC,CAWSVPGPVQETQYF
TRBJ2-7,NA,NA,TRBV4-1,TGCGCCAGCAGCCAATCGGAAGTCCACGAGCAGTACTTC,CASSQSEVHEQYF
TRBJ1-4,NA,NA,TRBV30,TGTGCCTGGAGTGCCATGGGCCTAGGCGAAAAACTGTTTTTT,CAWSAMGLGEKLFF
TRBJ2-3,NA,NA,TRBV7-2,TGTGCTAGCAGCTGTGGAAGGTTGGGGCTGAGATGGTACACAGATACGCAGTATTTT,CASSCGRLGLRWYTDTQYF
TRBJ1-6,few,NA,TRBV13,TGTGCCAGCAGCTCATTCAAGGGGGATTCACCCCTCCACTTT,CASSSFKGDSPLHF
TRBJ1-2,NA,NA,TRBV30,TGTGCCTGGAGAAGTGCCCTAGGGGGCTACACCTTC,CAWRSALGGYTF
TRBJ2-1,NA,TRBD1,TRBV29-1,TGCAGCATAACGGGACAGGGGGGAATTGACAATGAGCAGTTCTTC,CSITGQGGIDNEQFF
TRBJ2-3,NA,NA,TRBV7-6,TGTGCCAGCAGCTTATCGCCAGCTTACACAGATACGCAGTATTTT,CASSLSPAYTDTQYF
TRBJ1-3,NA,NA,TRBV7-8,TGTGCCAGCAGCAATAACCAGCTCACTTACTCTGGAAACACCATATATTTT,CASSNNQLTYSGNTIYF
TRBJ1-2,few,NA,TRBV9,TGTGCCAGCAGCGTAGACCCGGCCTCCCTTAACTATGGCTACACCTTC,CASSVDPASLNYGYTF
TRBJ2-7,NA,NA,TRBV5-4,TGCGCCAGCAGCCAAGACCGGCATAACTACGAGCAGTACTTC,CASSQDRHNYEQYF
TRBJ2-3,NA,TRBD2,TRBV29-1,TGCAGCGTTGTGTCATCGGTAGCGGGGGGGCCAGATACGCAGTATTTT,CSVVSSVAGGPDTQYF
TRBJ2-2,NA,TRBD2,TRBV29-1,TGCAGCGTTGAAGAGAGCGGGAGGCCCACCGGGGAGCTGTTTTTT,CSVEESGRPTGELFF
TRBJ2-5,once,NA,TRBV19,TGTGCCAGTAGTCAGGTTCGAGCTGGGGGCCAAGAGACCCAGTACTTC,CASSQVRAGGQETQYF
TRBJ2-6,few,NA,TRBV30,TGTGCCTGGAGTGGAGGGGCTGGGGCCAACGTCCTGACTTTC,CAWSGGAGANVLTF
TRBJ2-2,once,NA,TRBV7-9,TGTGCCAGCAGCTTAGTTGACACCGGGGAGCTGTTTTTT,CASSLVDTGELFF
TRBJ2-3,NA,NA,TRBV30,TGTGCCTGGAGTGTATCGGAAACAGATACGCAGTATTTT,CAWSVSETDTQYF
TRBJ2-7,few,NA,TRBV7-6,TGTGCCAGCAGCTTAGCGATATCCTACGAGCAGTACTTC,CASSLAISYEQYF
TRBJ1-4,NA,NA,TRBV30,TGTGCCTGGAGTCTAGGGACGGCGAATGAAAAACTGTTTTTT,CAWSLGTANEKLFF